Listed below are T cell receptor beta chains from one sample, sequenced in a study of T cell changes during pregnancy in multiple sclerosis. Measured with immunoSEQ multiplex PCR; TCRdb has only the in-frame clones, and not every one. Here the sample spans 30,000 or so clones, around 88% being singletons. This specimen was CD4+ T cells from peripheral blood mononuclear cells, taken in the first trimester of pregnancy. These receptors all come from a female donor in good health, enrolled as a control in a pregnancy study. CDR3s include the opening cysteine and the closing phenylalanine or tryptophan. The D gene is left open where the match is weak. Clone size is shown for a subset of rows, as once, few, many or a class of expanded clone.

d_gene,j_gene,abundance,v_gene,CDR3aa,CDR3nt
TRBD1,TRBJ1-5,-,TRBV7-9,CASSPGQGRIQPQHF,TGTGCCAGCAGCCCAGGACAGGGGAGAATTCAGCCCCAGCATTTT
TRBD2,TRBJ2-3,-,TRBV28,CASSAGGTDTQYF,TGTGCCAGCAGTGCGGGAGGCACAGATACGCAGTATTTT
-,TRBJ2-2,few,TRBV30,CAWTRGSYTGELFF,TGTGCCTGGACAAGGGGGAGCTACACCGGGGAGCTGTTTTTT
TRBD1,TRBJ1-6,-,TRBV6-1,CASSESGTGNSPLHF,TGTGCCAGCAGTGAATCCGGGACAGGAAATTCACCCCTCCACTTT
TRBD1,TRBJ2-1,-,TRBV7-9,CASFHSGTGISYNEQFF,TGTGCCAGCTTTCATTCCGGGACAGGGATCTCCTACAATGAGCAGTTCTTC
TRBD1,TRBJ2-7,-,TRBV11-2,CASSLRSQGAGEQYF,TGTGCCAGCAGCTTACGATCACAGGGGGCGGGCGAGCAGTACTTC
-,TRBJ2-5,-,TRBV2,CASSLRQRLTAGGQKETQYF,TGTGCCAGCAGTCTCAGACAGCGCCTCACCGCCGGGGGTCAGAAAGAGACCCAGTACTTC
TRBD2,TRBJ2-1,-,TRBV2,CASGRLAGYYNEQFF,TGTGCCAGCGGGAGACTAGCGGGGTACTACAATGAGCAGTTCTTC
TRBD1,TRBJ2-7,-,TRBV6-1,CASGTGGSSYEQYF,TGTGCCAGCGGGACAGGGGGCAGCTCCTACGAGCAGTACTTC
TRBD1,TRBJ1-1,-,TRBV19,CASSIGHGTGINTEAFF,TGTGCCAGTAGTATCGGCCACGGGACAGGGATTAACACTGAAGCTTTCTTT
TRBD1,TRBJ1-1,-,TRBV6-5,CASRGTATSNTEAFF,TGTGCCAGCAGGGGGACAGCGACCTCGAACACTGAAGCTTTCTTT
-,TRBJ2-5,-,TRBV5-1,CASSLGRTTENRETQYF,TGCGCCAGCAGCTTGGGTAGGACAACTGAAAATAGGGAGACCCAGTACTTC
-,TRBJ2-1,-,TRBV6-6,CASSYTGYNEQFF,TGTGCCAGCAGTTACACAGGTTACAATGAGCAGTTCTTC
-,TRBJ1-1,-,TRBV30,CAWSSSGDTEAFF,TGTGCCTGGAGTTCCTCGGGGGACACTGAAGCTTTCTTT
TRBD1,TRBJ1-2,once,TRBV5-1,CASSFGDRADYGYTF,TGCGCCAGCAGCTTCGGGGACAGGGCGGACTATGGCTACACCTTC
-,TRBJ1-6,-,TRBV7-3,CASSLSVNSPLHF,TGTGCCAGCAGCTTATCAGTGAATTCACCCCTCCACTTT
-,TRBJ1-1,-,TRBV6-5,CASSYSRRNTEAFF,TGTGCCAGCAGTTACTCGCGGAGGAACACTGAAGCTTTCTTT
TRBD2,TRBJ2-5,-,TRBV19,CASSIAGGGETQYF,TGTGCCAGTAGTATCGCGGGGGGCGGGGAGACCCAGTACTTC
TRBD2,TRBJ2-5,-,TRBV7-2,CASSLVASGGGQETQYF,TGTGCCAGCAGCTTAGTGGCTAGCGGGGGGGGGCAAGAGACCCAGTACTTC
-,TRBJ1-2,-,TRBV6-1,CASSEGPGNGYTF,TGTGCCAGCAGTGAAGGTCCGGGGAATGGCTACACCTTC
TRBD1,TRBJ2-3,-,TRBV7-2,CASSSGQSTDTQYF,TGTGCCAGCAGCTCGGGACAGTCCACAGATACGCAGTATTTT
TRBD1,TRBJ2-7,-,TRBV7-2,CASSRQGATRAYEQYF,TGTGCCAGCAGCCGACAGGGGGCGACTCGGGCCTACGAGCAGTACTTC
TRBD1,TRBJ1-5,once,TRBV19,CASRDRTGGWGQPQHF,TGTGCCAGTAGGGATCGGACAGGGGGCTGGGGTCAGCCCCAGCATTTT
-,TRBJ2-7,-,TRBV19,CASSIDGGASEQYF,TGTGCCAGTAGTATAGATGGAGGGGCGAGCGAGCAGTACTTC
-,TRBJ2-3,-,TRBV7-2,CASSPLRRTPSTDTQYF,TGTGCCAGCAGCCCACTGAGGAGGACCCCTAGCACAGATACGCAGTATTTT
TRBD1,TRBJ1-3,-,TRBV10-3,CAIRRNGTAPLSSGNTIYF,TGTGCCATCAGACGAAACGGGACAGCACCTCTTAGCTCTGGAAACACCATATATTTT
-,TRBJ1-2,-,TRBV4-3,CASSQLIGGVHGYTF,TGCGCCAGCAGCCAATTGATAGGGGGGGTCCATGGCTACACCTTC
-,TRBJ2-7,-,TRBV4-3,CASSQELRTYEQYF,TGCGCCAGCAGCCAAGAGCTCAGGACCTACGAGCAGTACTTC
TRBD1,TRBJ1-2,once,TRBV11-2,CASSLDLAGGYGYTF,TGTGCCAGCAGCTTGGACCTGGCAGGGGGGTATGGCTACACCTTC
-,TRBJ1-1,-,TRBV5-6,CASSAEQDRNTEAFF,TGTGCCAGCAGCGCCGAACAGGATCGGAACACTGAAGCTTTCTTT
TRBD1,TRBJ1-1,few,TRBV30,CASETGGTEAFF,TGTGCCTCCGAAACAGGGGGGACTGAAGCTTTCTTT
TRBD2,TRBJ2-1,once,TRBV27,CASNTASGGSSYNEQFF,TGTGCCAGCAACACCGCAAGCGGGGGGAGCTCCTACAATGAGCAGTTCTTC
-,TRBJ1-2,-,TRBV7-2,CASSLVRAGGYTF,TGTGCCAGCAGCTTAGTGAGGGCAGGTGGCTACACCTTC
-,TRBJ2-7,-,TRBV11-3,CASSLGRTGYEQYF,TGTGCCAGCAGCTTGGGCCGCACAGGGTACGAGCAGTACTTC
TRBD1,TRBJ2-2,-,TRBV5-4,CASSFRDRDTGELFF,TGTGCCAGCAGCTTCCGGGACAGAGACACCGGGGAGCTGTTTTTT
TRBD2,TRBJ2-5,-,TRBV9,CASSSRGGRGEETQYF,TGTGCCAGCAGCTCTCGGGGGGGCAGGGGTGAAGAGACCCAGTACTTC
TRBD1,TRBJ1-1,-,TRBV9,CASSPNPGTANTEAFF,TGTGCCAGCAGCCCCAACCCTGGGACAGCGAACACTGAAGCTTTCTTT
-,TRBJ2-7,-,TRBV6-6,CASAPGLYEQYF,TGTGCCAGCGCGCCAGGCCTCTACGAGCAGTACTTC
TRBD1,TRBJ1-2,-,TRBV6-6,CASSWWGQGIYGYTF,TGTGCCAGCAGTTGGTGGGGACAGGGCATCTATGGCTACACCTTC
-,TRBJ1-2,-,TRBV5-1,CASSLKGQMNGYTF,TGCGCCAGCAGCTTGAAGGGGCAAATGAATGGCTACACCTTC
-,TRBJ1-2,-,TRBV6-5,CASTETGTNSGYTF,TGTGCCAGCACCGAAACCGGGACAAACAGTGGCTACACCTTC
TRBD1,TRBJ1-1,-,TRBV12-5,CASVRGQENTEAFF,TGTGCTAGTGTCCGTGGACAGGAGAACACTGAAGCTTTCTTT
-,TRBJ1-2,-,TRBV4-3,CASSQARLNYGYTF,TGCGCCAGCAGCCAAGCGAGACTTAACTATGGCTACACCTTC
-,TRBJ1-1,-,TRBV30,CAWSVTLPGRAFF,TGTGCCTGGAGTGTCACCCTCCCAGGAAGAGCTTTCTTT
-,TRBJ1-1,few,TRBV5-4,CASSLSAGNTEAFF,TGTGCCAGCAGCTTGTCGGCGGGGAACACTGAAGCTTTCTTT
TRBD1,TRBJ2-7,-,TRBV6-1,CASSEDRAGYEQYF,TGTGCCAGCAGTGAGGACAGGGCGGGCTACGAGCAGTACTTC
-,TRBJ2-3,-,TRBV7-2,CASSLVQYTDTQYF,TGTGCCAGCAGCTTAGTCCAGTACACAGATACGCAGTATTTT
-,TRBJ2-7,-,TRBV30,CAWSVRQMGQYF,TGTGCCTGGAGTGTACGACAGATGGGGCAGTACTTC
-,TRBJ2-1,-,TRBV30,CAWSRATNNEQFF,TGTGCCTGGAGTCGCGCCACTAACAATGAGCAGTTCTTC
TRBD1,TRBJ1-2,-,TRBV30,CAWSQGAGYTF,TGTGCCTGGAGCCAGGGGGCCGGCTACACCTTC
-,TRBJ1-4,-,TRBV9,CASSVGLGSGLNELFF,TGTGCCAGCAGCGTAGGTTTGGGGAGTGGCCTGAACGAACTGTTTTTT
TRBD1,TRBJ2-7,-,TRBV10-3,CAISGQGSNEQYF,TGTGCCATCAGTGGACAGGGTTCCAACGAGCAGTACTTC
-,TRBJ1-1,-,TRBV6-1,CASSPGGRTEAFF,TGTGCCAGCAGTCCGGGGGGGAGAACTGAAGCTTTCTTT
-,TRBJ2-1,once,TRBV7-2,CASTYRSSYNEQFF,TGTGCCAGCACCTACAGGAGCTCCTACAATGAGCAGTTCTTC
TRBD1,TRBJ1-1,-,TRBV5-5,CASSLQGSNTEAFF,TGTGCCAGCAGCTTACAGGGGTCTAACACTGAAGCTTTCTTT
-,TRBJ1-5,-,TRBV7-2,CASSSQGNNQPQHF,TGTGCCAGCAGCTCACAGGGAAACAATCAGCCCCAGCATTTT
-,TRBJ1-5,-,TRBV19,CASNDRTKQPQHF,TGTGCCAGCAACGACAGGACCAAACAGCCCCAGCATTTT
TRBD2,TRBJ2-5,-,TRBV7-9,CASSLAPTSGAETQYF,TGTGCCAGCAGCTTAGCCCCGACTAGCGGGGCCGAGACCCAGTACTTC
-,TRBJ2-7,-,TRBV21-1,CASSKALGGETSATREQYF,TGTGCCAGCAGCAAAGCTCTGGGGGGGGAAACATCAGCTACGAGGGAGCAGTACTTC